This T cell receptor beta chain was captured in a study of OX40 agonist ivuxolimab in advanced cancers. Turning to the study itself: The treatment was a fully human IgG2 OX40 agonist, ivuxolimab. Having had anti-PD-1, anti-PD-L1 or anti-CTLA-4 therapy before was allowed, and more than 35% had some.

Method: immunoSEQ multiplex PCR; TCRdb's copy keeps in-frame clones and lacks some. The data show 40,000 to 45,000 clones, 65% to 90% seen once. The CDR3 loop spans 15 amino acids. Looked up from germline, CDR1 is PRHDT and CDR2 is FYEKMQ (reference sequence). Between the trimmed V and J ends, which lost 2 bases and 7 bases, there was a span of 15 bases. Note on this clone: Its antigen remains unidentified.

Study results and limitations: Doses of 0.1 to 3.0 mg/kg were accompanied by clonal expansion of CD4+ and CD8+ blood T cells by week 6.

This TCR derives from an adult with an advanced solid tumor such as melanoma, head and neck, liver or kidney cancer. The rearrangement uses TRBV13 and TRBJ2-1; a possible D gene is TRBD2 (6 bases). Material: CD4+ or CD8+ T cells sorted from blood, obtained in a trial of the OX40 agonist ivuxolimab. The CDR3 region is CASSLLASLGNEQFF. Here the CDR3 DNA reads TGTGCCAGCAGCTTACTAGCGTCCCTGGGAAATGAGCAGTTCTTC.